Presented here are 15 T cell receptor beta chains from one specimen sequenced in a study of cytomegalovirus exposure and HLA in healthy donors. The method was immunoSEQ multiplex PCR; TCRdb's version includes in-frame clones alone and lacks a portion of them. The sample has 120,000 or so clones, about 90% seen once. The sequencing input was PBMCs. The receptors stem from a man younger than 45 in good health and CMV-seronegative.

This clone was seen a handful of times. V is TRBV28 and J is TRBJ2-3; D ambiguous. Per the germline V gene, CDR1 is MDHEN and CDR2 is SYDVKM. The CDR3 consists of 13 residues. With 3 bases removed from V and 2 bases from J, the gap between germline ends came to 6 bases. The CDR3 DNA reads as TGTGCCAGCAGTTTGCAGTCCACAGATACGCAGTATTTT. Its protein is CASSLQSTDTQYF.

This CDR3 is CASSPRESYNEQFF. Written as DNA, the CDR3 is TGTGCCAGCAGCCCCCGGGAAAGCTACAATGAGCAGTTCTTC. The chain has TRBV7-9 and TRBJ2-1; TRBD2 might be the D (5 bases). From germline, CDR1 is SEHNR and CDR2 FQNEAQ (reference sequence). The CDR3 extends over 14 amino acids. V was cut by 5 bases and J by 3 bases, with 11 bases left in between. Supplemented by reference TRBV7-9 and TRBJ2-1, the full variable domain reads DTGVSQNPRHKITKRGQNVTFRCDPISEHNRLYWYRQTLGQGPEFLTYFQNEAQLEKSRLLSDRFSAERPKGSFSTLEIQRTEQGDSAMYLCASSPRESYNEQFFGPGTRLTVL.

This chain connects TRBV11-2 to TRBJ2-1; tentative D call: TRBD2 (6 bases). The CDR3 has 13 amino acids. From germline, CDR1 is SGHAT and CDR2 FQNNGV. V lost 4 bases to trimming and J lost 7 bases, with 11 bases between them. The CDR3: CASSWLAFNEQFF. CDR3 sequence (DNA): TGTGCCAGCAGCTGGCTAGCGTTTAATGAGCAGTTCTTC.

The chain combines TRBV6-5 with TRBJ1-6; 7 bases align to TRBD1. Trimming cost V 2 bases and J 5 bases; bases outside gene matches: 6. Germline lookup yields CDR1 MNHEY and CDR2 SVGAGI. The CDR3 has 16 amino acids. CDR3 in DNA: TGTGCCAGCAGTTACGGGTACGGGACAGATAATTCACCCCTCCACTTT. Its translation: CASSYGYGTDNSPLHF.

The V and J genes are TRBV19 and TRBJ1-1; 10 nucleotides agree with TRBD1. V gave up 6 bases and J gave up 2 bases; unmatched junction bases: 18. This CDR3 region has 19 residues. The germline CDR1 and CDR2 sequences are LNHDA and SQIVND (reference sequence). The CDR3 sequence: CASSQLDRGLTRRNTEAFF. The CDR3 DNA is TGTGCCAGTAGCCAACTCGACAGGGGGCTAACACGAAGAAACACTGAAGCTTTCTTT.

This chain links TRBV7-9 with TRBJ2-1, with D possibly being TRBD2 (6 bases). Trimming removed 0 bases at V and 1 base at J, with 13 bases between. Germline CDR1 SEHNR, CDR2 FQNEAQ (reference sequence). This CDR3 is built from 17 residues. The CDR3 loop is CASSLAKGTGSYNEQFF. CDR3 DNA sequence: TGTGCCAGCAGCTTAGCTAAAGGGACTGGTTCCTACAATGAGCAGTTCTTC.

The J gene is TRBJ2-1, the V gene TRBV14; D not certain. Trimming shortened V by 5 bases and J by 5 bases, and 7 bases separated the two germline ends. The germline V gene encodes CDR1 SGHDN and CDR2 FVKESK. The CDR3 consists of 12 residues. This chain's CDR3 is CASSVSHNEQFF. CDR3 DNA: TGTGCCAGCAGCGTAAGCCACAATGAGCAGTTCTTC.

The gene calls are TRBV18 and TRBJ1-6; D is undetermined. CDR3 length: 14 residues. Per germline, CDR1 KGHSH and CDR2 LQKENI. The V gene lost 5 bases and the J gene lost 7 bases, with 12 bases spanning the gap. The chain's CDR3 is CASSASTGNSPLHF. The CDR3 DNA is TGTGCCAGCTCAGCCTCGACGGGAAATTCACCCCTCCACTTT.

This clone appeared a few times. The chain carries TRBV2 and TRBJ1-5; 10 bases map to TRBD1. Trimming took 7 bases from V and 7 from J; bases not matched to a gene: 7. The CDR3 extends over 14 amino acids. CDR1 is SNHLY, CDR2 FYNNEI, per germline. Here the CDR3 reads CASKGDRGAQPQHF. Written as DNA, the CDR3 is TGTGCCAGCAAGGGGGACAGGGGCGCCCAGCCCCAGCATTTT.

This chain links TRBV5-1 with TRBJ2-1, with TRBD2 matching over 13 bases. The CDR3 spans 16 residues. Germline V gene lookup returns CDR1 SGHRS and CDR2 YFSETQ. V trimming: 4 bases; J trimming: 5 bases; junction bases outside the gene matches: 6. The CDR3 protein is CASSGLAGDGDNEQFF. In DNA, the CDR3 is TGCGCCAGCAGCGGACTAGCGGGAGATGGGGACAATGAGCAGTTCTTC. Looking up the rest from reference TRBV5-1 and TRBJ2-1 gives the full variable domain: KAGVTQTPRYLIKTRGQQVTLSCSPISGHRSVSWYQQTPGQGLQFLFEYFSETQRNKGNFPGRFSGRQFSNSRSEMNVSTLELGDSALYLCASSGLAGDGDNEQFFGPGTRLTVL.

The chain has TRBV19 and TRBJ2-7, with D possibly TRBD2 on 6 matching bases. Germline CDR1 LNHDA, CDR2 SQIVND (reference sequence). V was cut by 6 bases and J by 5 bases, with 20 bases left in between. The CDR3 runs 15 residues. The CDR3 region is CASSIGDGLRDEQYF. CDR3 sequence (DNA): TGTGCCAGTAGCATTGGGGACGGACTACGGGACGAGCAGTACTTC.

The chain joins TRBV7-2 to TRBJ2-7, with 9 bases that match TRBD1. V trimming: 2 bases; J trimming: 2 bases; junction bases outside the gene matches: 10. Per the germline V gene, CDR1 is SGHTA and CDR2 is FQGNSA. The CDR3 is 17 residues long. The CDR3 loop is CASSLPGGQGIAYEQYF. The CDR3 nucleotides read TGTGCCAGCAGCTTACCAGGGGGACAGGGTATTGCCTACGAGCAGTACTTC.

This clone was seen a handful of times. This chain connects TRBV7-3 to TRBJ1-2; 8 bases line up with TRBD1. V was clipped by 5 bases and J by 7 bases; unmatched bases: 15. CDR3 length: 16 residues. CDR1 is SGHTA, CDR2 FQGTGA, per germline. The CDR3 region has the DNA TGTGCCAGCAGCCCCGGGCCCCCAGGGGGCGGGATTGGCTACACCTTC. As protein: CASSPGPPGGGIGYTF.

The chain employs TRBV6-1 and TRBJ1-2; D possibly corresponds to TRBD1 (6 bases). CDR1 and CDR2 from the germline V gene are MNHNS and SASEGT. This CDR3 comprises 14 residues. Trimming left V 0 bases short and J 8 bases short, with 13 bases between. The CDR3 DNA sequence: TGTGCCAGCAGTGAAGCTTACAGGGTAGGGGGCTACACCTTC. Its translation is CASSEAYRVGGYTF.

This clone came up once. The genes are TRBV7-2 and TRBJ1-1; D is undetermined. The V and J ends lost 1 base and 4 bases respectively, with 7 bases between them. The CDR3 extends over 13 amino acids. Per the germline V gene, CDR1 is SGHTA and CDR2 is FQGNSA. DNA for the CDR3: TGTGCCAGCAGCTTAGACGGAGGCACTGAAGCTTTCTTT. Translated, it gives CASSLDGGTEAFF.